This T cell receptor beta chain was observed in a study of blood T cell repertoires in COVID-19. Study-level information: From T cells, B-cell-depleted T cells, or PBMCs came the material, which was cDNA or gDNA.

Measured with immunoSEQ multiplex PCR; TCRdb has only the in-frame clones, and not every one. The sample consists of around 340,000 clones, approximately 86% of them appearing once. J was trimmed by 1 base and V by 4 bases; bases with no gene match: 6. Germline V gives CDR1 LNHDA, CDR2 SQIVND (reference sequence). CDR3 length: 16 amino acids. The V gene is TRBV19, the J gene TRBJ2-7, with 11 bases matching TRBD1. The sequence came from a middle-aged woman with acute COVID-19. The specimen sequenced was PBMCs or T cells enriched from blood (not recorded which). The DNA of the CDR3 is TGTGCCAGTAGTACTGGGGACAGGGGGGTTTCCTACGAGCAGTACTTC. It translates to CASSTGDRGVSYEQYF.